Presented here are 8 T cell receptor beta chains from one specimen sequenced in a study of human T cells and chemical hapten exposure (dated by TCRdb to 2020 to 2022). Per the publication, the time point label means: pre-sensitization, week 0. The treatment or condition label corresponds to: therapeutic diphenylcyclopropenone sensitization with weekly scalp DPC. The library was prepared using RACE. Sequencer: NextSeq 500. Using fastp at Q25 and MiXCR, TCRdb reprocessed the public reads and kept productive beta chains. Under each unique CDR3 protein, matching rows form one entry showing the most common genes and DNA. This sample has approximately 90,000 distinct CDR3 sequences in its table, and over 6.5% of those were observed once. Approximately 2.4% of the sample comes from the top ten. The sequences come from whole blood, collected in connection with sensitization to the hapten diphenylcyclopropenone (DPC). These receptors all come from a man in his forties with alopecia areata. Some clones in this sample may be carry-over from other donors' samples.

The CDR3 DNA reads as TGTGCCAGCAGCTCCAGCACGGACAACGAAAACATTCAGTACTTC. Amino acids: CASSSSTDNENIQYF. The chain has TRBV11-2 and TRBJ2-4, with D possibly TRBD1 on 5 matching bases. This CDR3 has 15 residues. The V end lost 4 bases, the J end lost 5 bases, and 15 bases lay between the germline ends. In germline, CDR1 is SGHAT, CDR2 FQNNGV.

This clonotype was seen only a few times. The rearrangement links TRBV18 to TRBJ2-1; D gene unclear. V was trimmed by 2 bases and J by 5 bases, leaving 16 bases between them. From germline, CDR1 is KGHSH and CDR2 LQKENI. The CDR3 is 16 amino acids. The CDR3 region has the DNA TGTGCCAGCTCACCAAAGGTCCCAATGGCCCACAATGAGCAGTTCTTC. It encodes CASSPKVPMAHNEQFF.

The V and J genes are TRBV21-1 and TRBJ2-7; the table's D gene call, TRBD2, was not cross checked with the DNA. TRBV21-1 is a recognized pseudogene. This CDR3 spans 15 amino acids. CDR3 amino acids: CASSILAGGPKEQYV. The CDR3 DNA reads as TGTGCCAGCAGCATTCTAGCGGGAGGGCCGAAAGAGCAGTACGTC.

This clonotype has a count of ten or more. J is TRBJ2-3 and V is TRBV5-4; D is tentatively TRBD1 or TRBD2 (5 bases each). This CDR3 spans 15 amino acids. V lost 5 bases and J lost 0, with 13 bases in between. Germline V gene lookup returns CDR1 SGHNT and CDR2 YYREEE (reference sequence). The CDR3 is CASRTGTRSTDTQYF. Here the CDR3 DNA reads TGTGCCAGCAGGACCGGGACCAGAAGCACAGATACGCAGTATTTT. Using reference TRBV5-4 and TRBJ2-3 for the parts outside the CDR3, the full variable domain is ETGVTQSPTHLIKTRGQQVTLRCSSQSGHNTVSWYQQALGQGPQFIFQYYREEENGRGNFPPRFSGLQFPNYSSELNVNALELDDSALYLCASRTGTRSTDTQYFGPGTRLTVL.

CDR3 sequence (DNA): TGTGCCAGCCGGGGGGCGACAGATACGCAGTATTTT. Translating gives CASRGATDTQYF. The V and J genes are TRBV6-5 and TRBJ2-3; weak D call: TRBD2 (7 bases). Germline V gene lookup returns CDR1 MNHEY and CDR2 SVGAGI. V was pared by 8 bases and J by 3 bases, with 9 bases between. The CDR3 totals 12 residues.

This chain connects TRBV2 to TRBJ2-5; 11 bases align to TRBD2. The V gene's germline CDR1 is SNHLY and CDR2 FYNNEI. V shed 7 bases and J 6 bases; nucleotides not matched to a gene: 7. The CDR3 length is 14 residues. The CDR3 protein is CASKPGLAAQTQYF. CDR3 coding DNA: TGTGCCAGCAAACCGGGACTAGCGGCCCAGACCCAGTACTTC.

This clonotype was counted ten times or more. The chain employs TRBV7-2 and TRBJ2-5, with D perhaps TRBD2 (5 bases). The CDR3 sequence is 16 residues long. Trimming removed 2 bases from V and 5 bases from J, with 18 bases in between. The germline CDR1 and CDR2 sequences are SGHTA and FQGNSA. The CDR3 coding sequence is TGTGCCAGCAGCTTACAGCTGGGAGCTCGGCGGGAGACCCAGTACTTC. Amino acids: CASSLQLGARRETQYF.

The V call is TRBV7-8, the J call TRBJ1-2, with D perhaps TRBD1 (5 bases). CDR3 size: 15 residues. V lost 0 bases to trimming and J lost 4 bases, with 12 bases between them. The germline V gene has CDR1 SGHVS and CDR2 FQNEAQ. DNA of the CDR3: TGTGCCAGCAGCTTAGCGATGGGACGGATCTATGGCTACACCTTC. It codes for CASSLAMGRIYGYTF.